What follows are 27 T cell receptor beta chains derived from one specimen sequenced in a study of blood T cell repertoires in COVID-19. Clones were read by immunoSEQ multiplex PCR, and TCRdb kept only the in-frame ones, dropping some. Among roughly 150,000 clones listed, 75% to 90% were seen once. Sequenced: peripheral blood. The receptors shown here come from a woman aged 40 to 50 with acute or convalescent COVID-19.

The chain joins TRBV11-2 to TRBJ2-4, with D maybe TRBD1 (6 bases). The CDR3 is 13 amino acids. Trimming took 0 bases from V and 7 from J, leaving 7 bases between them. Germline CDR1 and CDR2: SGHAT and FQNNGV. The CDR3 sequence: CASSLERGNIQYF. CDR3 in DNA: TGTGCCAGCAGCTTAGAAAGGGGGAACATTCAGTACTTC.

The J gene is TRBJ2-2, the V gene TRBV10-3; 8 nucleotides match TRBD1. Germline V CDR1 and CDR2: ENHRY, SYGVKD. The CDR3 consists of 13 residues. J gave up 4 bases and V 10 bases, and 5 bases lay outside the gene matches. The CDR3 is CATRTGPTGELFF. The CDR3 nucleotides read TGTGCCACTCGGACAGGGCCCACCGGGGAGCTGTTTTTT.

This rearrangement joins TRBV5-6 to TRBJ2-7; D gene unclear. The germline V and J ends were trimmed by 2 bases and 2 bases, with 17 bases remaining between them. From germline, CDR1 is SGHDT and CDR2 YYEEEE. This CDR3 spans 16 amino acids. Here the CDR3 reads CASSFRWSGLAYEQYF. Here the CDR3 DNA reads TGTGCCAGCAGCTTTCGATGGTCCGGTTTAGCCTACGAGCAGTACTTC.

The chain is built from TRBV25-1 and TRBJ1-4; no clear D gene. This CDR3 comprises 13 residues. The V gene's germline CDR1 is MGHDK and CDR2 SYGVNS. Between the trimmed V and J ends, which lost 0 bases and 15 bases, there was a span of 14 bases. The CDR3 spells CASSEYIGIQMFF. DNA of the CDR3: TGTGCCAGCAGTGAATATATCGGGATACAAATGTTTTTT.

This chain uses TRBV11-2 with TRBJ2-3; 7 nucleotides line up with TRBD2. CDR3 size: 15 residues. The junction had 6 bases not matched to a gene; V was cut back by 2 bases and J by 4 bases. Germline V CDR1 and CDR2: SGHAT, FQNNGV. CDR3 in DNA: TGTGCCAGCAGCTTAATTACCGGGGGGTCAGATACGCAGTATTTT. It yields the protein CASSLITGGSDTQYF.

This clone was recorded a few times. This chain connects TRBV5-1 to TRBJ2-1, with a possible D match to TRBD2 (5 bases). V lost 4 bases and J 6 bases, leaving 11 bases between the germline ends. Germline-derived CDR1 and CDR2 are SGHRS and YFSETQ. The CDR3 has 13 residues. The CDR3 DNA is TGCGCCAGCAGCCTCCCCGGAGGCAATGAGCAGTTCTTC. Translation: CASSLPGGNEQFF.

The V and J genes are TRBV11-2 and TRBJ2-7; D possibly corresponds to TRBD2 (5 bases). The ends were cut back, 5 bases at V and 3 bases at J, with 11 bases in the middle. Germline loops: CDR1 SGHAT, CDR2 FQNNGV. The CDR3 runs to 13 residues. CDR3 bases: TGTGCCAGCAGCCAGGACTCGAGCTACGAGCAGTACTTC. The encoded protein is CASSQDSSYEQYF.

The chain's CDR3 is CASSLGIQGANTEAFF. For the CDR3, the DNA is TGTGCCAGCAGCTTAGGTATACAGGGGGCGAACACTGAAGCTTTCTTT. J is TRBJ1-1 and V is TRBV7-3; 9 positions match TRBD1. The CDR3 spans 16 residues. J gave up 1 base and V 2 bases, and 5 bases lay outside the gene matches. Looked up from germline, CDR1 is SGHTA and CDR2 is FQGTGA.

This clone was detected only once. This chain uses TRBV28 with TRBJ2-7; D is possibly TRBD1 (6 bases). The CDR3 consists of 11 residues. Germline lookup yields CDR1 MDHEN and CDR2 SYDVKM. V was clipped by 6 bases and J by 6 bases, with 9 bases between them. Here the CDR3 DNA reads TGTGCCAGCAGCAGGGGCGGCGAGCAGTACTTC. Protein: CASSRGGEQYF.

This clone appeared a single time. The chain couples TRBV28 to TRBJ2-7; TRBD1 agrees at 9 bases. Germline V CDR1 and CDR2: MDHEN, SYDVKM. J gave up 3 bases and V 6 bases, and 6 bases lay outside the gene matches. This CDR3 has 14 amino acids. In DNA, the CDR3 is TGTGCCAGCAGGACGGGACAGGGAGTCTACGAGCAGTACTTC. Protein product: CASRTGQGVYEQYF.

The V and J genes are TRBV3-1 (or the pseudogene TRBV3-2) and TRBJ2-7; 7 bases are a match to TRBD1. Germline trimming cut 6 bases from V and 2 bases from J; bases unmatched to any gene: 10. The germline V gene encodes CDR1 LGHDT and CDR2 YNNKEL (reference sequence). CDR3 length: 15 residues. The CDR3 region is CASRLGTVGTYEQYF. CDR3 in DNA: TGTGCCAGCAGACTCGGGACAGTGGGCACCTACGAGCAGTACTTC.

The genes are TRBV6-5 and TRBJ1-4, with D possibly TRBD1 on 6 matching bases. Germline V gene data show CDR1 as MNHEY and CDR2 as SVGAGI. This CDR3 comprises 13 residues. Trimming removed 5 bases from V and 13 bases from J, with 17 bases in between. CDR3 loop: CASSPRDTVGLFF. Here the CDR3 DNA reads TGTGCCAGCAGTCCCCGGGACACCGTTGGACTGTTTTTT.

The chain has TRBV3-1 (or the pseudogene TRBV3-2) and TRBJ2-3; perhaps TRBD2 as D (5 bases). The length of the CDR3 is 14 residues. V gave up 4 bases and J gave up 1 base, with 9 bases separating them. Germline assignment: CDR1 LGHDT and CDR2 YNNKEL (reference sequence). The CDR3 here is CASSPNSGTDTQYF. CDR3 sequence (DNA): TGTGCCAGCAGCCCTAATAGCGGCACAGATACGCAGTATTTT.

The J gene is TRBJ2-7, the V gene TRBV24-1; TRBD1 matches 7 bases. Trimming took 4 bases from V and 4 from J; bases not matched to a gene: 12. The CDR3 totals 16 residues. The germline CDR1 and CDR2 sequences are KGHDR and SFDVKD. In DNA, the CDR3 is TGTGCCACCAGTGACGTGGGGACCCTCAGGGGGTACGAGCAGTACTTC. It translates to CATSDVGTLRGYEQYF.

V and J are TRBV11-2 and TRBJ1-2; TRBD1 might be the D (6 bases). The V and J ends lost 0 bases and 8 bases respectively, with 10 bases between them. Germline V gene lookup returns CDR1 SGHAT and CDR2 FQNNGV. The CDR3 is made up of 13 amino acids. The chain's CDR3 is CASSLEGAWGYTF. In DNA, the CDR3 is TGTGCCAGCAGCTTAGAGGGGGCGTGGGGCTACACCTTC.

The gene calls are TRBV11-2 and TRBJ2-2, with D unclear. V was cut by 4 bases and J by 5 bases, with 11 bases left in between. The germline V gene encodes CDR1 SGHAT and CDR2 FQNNGV. The CDR3 loop spans 14 amino acids. This CDR3 reads CASSYTAGTGELFF. CDR3 in DNA: TGTGCCAGCAGCTACACAGCAGGAACCGGGGAGCTGTTTTTT.

This clone was found once. This chain uses TRBV3-1 (or the pseudogene TRBV3-2) with TRBJ2-3; 9 bases map to TRBD2. Germline CDR1 and CDR2: LGHDT and YNNKEL (reference sequence). CDR3 size: 17 residues. J lost 0 bases, V lost 4 bases, and 8 bases had no gene match. The CDR3 sequence: CASSPTGAGGSTDTQYF. CDR3 coding DNA: TGTGCCAGCAGCCCGACAGGAGCGGGGGGAAGCACAGATACGCAGTATTTT.

V is TRBV4-2 and J is TRBJ2-3; 9 bases are a match to TRBD2. Germline V gene lookup returns CDR1 LGHNA and CDR2 YNFKEQ. The CDR3 runs to 18 residues. V trimming: 2 bases; J trimming: 6 bases; junction bases outside the gene matches: 15. Here the CDR3 reads CASSQLTRSGRIVDTQYF. CDR3 DNA: TGTGCCAGCAGCCAACTTACCAGGAGCGGGAGGATCGTGGATACGCAGTATTTT.

V usage is TRBV20-1 and J usage is TRBJ1-1; D is undetermined. The CDR3 is made up of 11 amino acids. Trimming stripped 5 bases from V and 2 bases from J, with 6 bases between. Germline values: CDR1 DFQATT, CDR2 SNEGSKA (reference sequence). In DNA, the CDR3 is TGCAGTGCTCCTCTAAACACTGAAGCTTTCTTT. Protein product: CSAPLNTEAFF.

Written as DNA, the CDR3 is TGTGCCACCAGTGATTTCTCCGGGACAGGGAAAATTTTTGGCAATCAGCCCCAGCATTTT. Translated: CATSDFSGTGKIFGNQPQHF. The gene calls are TRBV24-1 and TRBJ1-5; 9 nucleotides align to TRBD1. This CDR3 region has 20 residues. Germline lookup yields CDR1 KGHDR and CDR2 SFDVKD. V gave up 1 base and J gave up 2 bases; unmatched junction bases: 14.

This rearrangement joins TRBV2 to TRBJ2-1; no reliable D call. The CDR3 extends over 13 amino acids. The germline V and J ends were trimmed by 3 bases and 5 bases, with 8 bases remaining between them. The germline V gene encodes CDR1 SNHLY and CDR2 FYNNEI. The chain's CDR3 is CASSDRRDNEQFF. For the CDR3, the DNA is TGTGCCAGCAGTGATAGAAGAGACAATGAGCAGTTCTTC.

This chain uses TRBV5-1 with TRBJ1-2; 12 nucleotides line up with TRBD1. Trimming removed 3 bases from V and 7 bases from J; junction bases left unmatched: 4. CDR1 SGHRS and CDR2 YFSETQ come from the germline V gene. The CDR3 is made up of 14 amino acids. CDR3 in amino acids: CASSSGQGAFGYTF. Written as DNA, the CDR3 is TGCGCCAGCAGCTCGGGACAGGGGGCGTTTGGCTACACCTTC.

This chain links TRBV2 with TRBJ1-1, with 9 bases identical to TRBD1. V lost 1 base and J lost 5; bases outside the gene matches: 8. CDR1 SNHLY and CDR2 FYNNEI come from the germline V gene. CDR3 length equals 16 residues. The CDR3 DNA follows: TGTGCCAGCAGTGAAGGACAGGGGGGGTTATTGACTGAAGCTTTCTTT. It is translated as CASSEGQGGLLTEAFF.

The chain joins TRBV9 to TRBJ2-2; TRBD2 might be the D (5 bases). V was clipped by 3 bases and J by 1 base, with 10 bases between them. This CDR3 has 15 amino acids. The germline V gene has CDR1 SGDLS and CDR2 YYNGEE. CDR3 DNA sequence: TGTGCCAGCAGCGAAACTAGTGTGAACACCGGGGAGCTGTTTTTT. Its translation: CASSETSVNTGELFF.

The chain employs TRBV19 and TRBJ1-1; maybe TRBD1 (5 bases). This CDR3 has 15 residues. V shed 8 bases and J shed 5 bases, with 21 bases lying between them. Germline V gives CDR1 LNHDA, CDR2 SQIVND (reference sequence). The CDR3 protein is CASSRGVQMVTEAFF. CDR3 nucleotides: TGTGCCAGTTCCCGGGGGGTACAGATGGTGACTGAAGCTTTCTTT.

The CDR3 bases are TGTGCCTGGAGTCAAAGTGAGACCTACAATGAGCAGTTCTTC. Translation: CAWSQSETYNEQFF. The chain joins TRBV30 to TRBJ2-1; D ambiguous. The CDR3 consists of 14 residues. Germline CDR1 is GTSNPN and CDR2 is SVGIG (reference sequence). Deletions cut 2 bases from V and 2 bases from J, with 10 bases between.

This chain links TRBV4-1 with TRBJ1-5; D call uncertain. Germline V gives CDR1 MGHRA, CDR2 YSYEKL. This CDR3 spans 18 amino acids. V lost 2 bases to trimming and J lost 2 bases, with 19 bases between them. This CDR3 reads CASSQSSGLLGGNQPQHF. CDR3 coding DNA: TGCGCCAGCAGCCAAAGTTCAGGTCTCCTGGGAGGCAATCAGCCCCAGCATTTT.